Below, 16 T cell receptor beta chains from the same sample are listed, as sequenced in a study of T cell responses to AZD1222 COVID-19 vaccine. TCRdb keeps only in-frame clones here, not all; method: immunoSEQ multiplex PCR. This sample yields approximately 150,000 clones, of which 90% are seen a single time; less than 6.5% belongs to the top ten. Here the sequenced sample was peripheral blood, taken 28 days after the second AZD1222 dose. These receptors all stem from an adult who received the AZD1222 COVID-19 vaccine.

The rearrangement links TRBV10-2 to TRBJ2-4, with D tentatively TRBD2 (7 bases). The germline CDR1 and CDR2 sequences are WSHSY and SAAADI. V lost 6 bases and J lost 8, with 20 bases in between. There are 15 residues in the CDR3. The CDR3 DNA reads TGCGCCAGCAGAGAATCGGGGGGCGGGGTCCACATTCAGTACTTC. It codes for CASRESGGGVHIQYF.

The count of this clone is one. The same CDR3 can be traced to other DNA sequences in this sample. J is TRBJ1-5 and V is TRBV7-9, with D possibly matching TRBD1 (5 bases). Germline V lookup: CDR1 SEHNR, CDR2 FQNEAQ (reference sequence). The CDR3 runs to 14 residues. V gave up 0 bases and J gave up 2 bases, with 5 bases separating them. CDR3 in amino acids: CASSLAGGNQPQHF. The CDR3 nucleotides are TGTGCCAGCAGCTTAGCAGGGGGCAATCAGCCCCAGCATTTT.

The V gene is TRBV3-1 (or the pseudogene TRBV3-2), the J gene TRBJ1-6; tentatively, D is TRBD1 (5 bases). The CDR3 is made up of 13 amino acids. Germline loops: CDR1 LGHDT, CDR2 YNNKEL (reference sequence). Trimming shortened V by 7 bases and J by 9 bases, and 13 bases separated the two germline ends. CDR3 sequence (DNA): TGTGCCAGCACTAACGGGGCAGGTTCACCCCTCCACTTT. Amino acid sequence: CASTNGAGSPLHF.

This clone showed up just a few times. V is TRBV9 and J is TRBJ2-2; tentative D call: TRBD1 (5 bases). This CDR3 is built from 16 residues. V shed 0 bases and J shed 4 bases, with 13 bases lying between them. From germline, CDR1 is SGDLS and CDR2 YYNGEE. Written as DNA, the CDR3 is TGTGCCAGCAGCGTAGAGGCAGGGTGGGGCACCGGGGAGCTGTTTTTT. The encoded protein is CASSVEAGWGTGELFF.

V and J are TRBV7-2 and TRBJ1-3; D gene uncertain. Trimming left V 5 bases short and J 0 bases short, with 11 bases between. Germline V gene sequence: CDR1 SGHTA, CDR2 FQGNSA. The CDR3 contains 15 residues. The CDR3 DNA reads TGTGCCAGCAGCCTAATTCGAGGCTCTGGAAACACCATATATTTT. Protein sequence: CASSLIRGSGNTIYF.

Concerning this clone itself: The same CDR3 can be traced to other DNA sequences in this sample. The V gene is TRBV5-1, the J gene TRBJ1-4; no clear D gene. The germline CDR1 and CDR2 sequences are SGHRS and YFSETQ. The CDR3 runs to 14 residues. Trimming cost V 2 bases and J 0 bases, with 5 bases left between them. The CDR3 nucleotides are TGCGCCAGCAGCTTATTGGCAACTAATGAAAAACTGTTTTTT. It specifies CASSLLATNEKLFF.

This sequence joins TRBV6-5 and TRBJ1-2; TRBD1 might be the D (5 bases). The germline CDR1 and CDR2 sequences are MNHEY and SVGAGI. Trimming left V 2 bases short and J 1 base short, with 14 bases between. This CDR3 is 16 amino acids long. The CDR3 DNA follows: TGTGCCAGCAGTTACATTTTGGGGGATTTTAACTATGGCTACACCTTC. Translating gives CASSYILGDFNYGYTF.

V usage is TRBV28 and J usage is TRBJ2-2, with D possibly being TRBD1 (6 bases). Germline lookup yields CDR1 MDHEN and CDR2 SYDVKM. CDR3 length: 16 amino acids. V was pared by 7 bases and J by 0 bases, with 15 bases between. For the CDR3, the DNA is TGTGCCAGCAACTCCTGGACAGTAACGAACACCGGGGAGCTGTTTTTT. As protein: CASNSWTVTNTGELFF. Together with reference TRBV28 and TRBJ2-2, the CDR3 gives the full variable domain: DVKVTQSSRYLVKRTGEKVFLECVQDMDHENMFWYRQDPGLGLRLIYFSYDVKMKEKGDIPEGYSVSREKKERFSLILESASTNQTSMYLCASNSWTVTNTGELFFGEGSRLTVL.

Remarks on this clone: The same CDR3 also results from other DNA sequences found in this sample. The rearrangement links TRBV18 to TRBJ2-5, with a weak D call TRBD2 (6 bases). This CDR3 is 15 amino acids long. Trimming removed 6 bases at V and 2 bases at J, with 16 bases between. Germline-derived CDR1 and CDR2 are KGHSH and LQKENI. The CDR3 coding sequence is TGTGCCAGCTCCCCCCCGGGGACTCCGCAAGAGACCCAGTACTTC. Amino acid sequence: CASSPPGTPQETQYF.

By sample share, this clone is large. This chain joins TRBV5-1 and TRBJ1-2; TRBD1 is a possible D gene (5 bases). From germline, CDR1 is SGHRS and CDR2 YFSETQ. V dropped 5 bases and J dropped 4 bases, with 9 bases sitting between them. The CDR3 covers 12 residues. CDR3 nucleotide sequence: TGCGCCAGCAGGCAGGGCCTCTATGGCTACACCTTC. This codes for CASRQGLYGYTF.

The rearrangement links TRBV7-2 to TRBJ1-4; D possibly corresponds to TRBD1 (6 bases). With 3 bases removed from V and 3 bases from J, the gap between germline ends came to 11 bases. The CDR3 is made up of 15 amino acids. Germline loops: CDR1 SGHTA, CDR2 FQGNSA. The CDR3 is CASSFYRAPNEKLFF. For the CDR3, the DNA is TGTGCCAGCAGCTTCTACAGGGCCCCTAATGAAAAACTGTTTTTT.

This sequence joins TRBV29-1 and TRBJ1-1, with D perhaps matching TRBD1 (5 bases). Between the trimmed V and J ends, which lost 3 bases and 0 bases, there was a span of 8 bases. The CDR3 totals 13 residues. Per germline, CDR1 SQVTM and CDR2 ANQGSEA. CDR3 sequence reads: CSVEEGMNTEAFF. CDR3 DNA sequence: TGCAGCGTTGAGGAGGGGATGAACACTGAAGCTTTCTTT.

V gene TRBV15 combines with J gene TRBJ2-1; unclear D gene. V gave up 0 bases and J gave up 7 bases, with 16 bases separating them. The CDR3 consists of 16 residues. The V gene's germline CDR1 is LNHNV and CDR2 YYDKDF (reference sequence). CDR3 bases: TGTGCCACCAGCAGAGATCCCCGCTACGACGGTAATGAGCAGTTCTTC. Translating it yields CATSRDPRYDGNEQFF.

The table lists this clone with a count of one. This sequence joins TRBV10-3 and TRBJ2-2, with 7 bases that match TRBD1. Germline CDR1 is ENHRY and CDR2 is SYGVKD. V gave up 8 bases and J gave up 2 bases; unmatched junction bases: 11. There are 16 residues in the CDR3. CDR3 coding DNA: TGTGCCATCCCGAACACAGGGGCCCGAAACACCGGGGAGCTGTTTTTT. This codes for CAIPNTGARNTGELFF.

The V gene is TRBV10-3, the J gene TRBJ2-5, with D unclear. The length of the CDR3 is 12 residues. Germline V lookup: CDR1 ENHRY, CDR2 SYGVKD. Trimming took 3 bases from V and 2 from J, leaving 4 bases between them. Here the CDR3 reads CAISDDQETQYF. The CDR3 coding sequence is TGTGCCATCAGTGATGATCAAGAGACCCAGTACTTC.

This chain uses TRBV6-2 or TRBV6-3 with TRBJ1-5; D is uncertain. Per germline, CDR1 MNHEY and CDR2 SVGEGT. The CDR3 is 13 amino acids. V lost 0 bases to trimming and J lost 5 bases, with 5 bases between them. The CDR3 spells CASSYSRDQPQHF. The CDR3 DNA sequence: TGTGCCAGCAGTTACTCGCGAGATCAGCCCCAGCATTTT.